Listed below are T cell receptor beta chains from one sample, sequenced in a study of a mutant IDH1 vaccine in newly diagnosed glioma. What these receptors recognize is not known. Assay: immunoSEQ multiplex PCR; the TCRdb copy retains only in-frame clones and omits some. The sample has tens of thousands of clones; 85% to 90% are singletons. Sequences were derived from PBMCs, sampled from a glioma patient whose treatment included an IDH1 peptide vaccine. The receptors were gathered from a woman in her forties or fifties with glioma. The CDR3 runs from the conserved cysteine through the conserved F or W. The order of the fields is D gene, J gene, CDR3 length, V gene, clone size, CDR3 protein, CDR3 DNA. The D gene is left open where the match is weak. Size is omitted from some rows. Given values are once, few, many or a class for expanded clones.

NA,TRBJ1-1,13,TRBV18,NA,CASSQGENTEAFF,TGTGCCAGCTCACAGGGGGAGAACACTGAAGCTTTCTTT
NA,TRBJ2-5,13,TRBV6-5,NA,CASSYGGLETQYF,TGTGCCAGCAGTTACGGGGGTTTAGAGACCCAGTACTTC
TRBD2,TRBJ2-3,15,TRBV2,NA,CASKRAGGRTDTQYF,TGTGCCAGCAAAAGAGCGGGAGGCCGCACAGATACGCAGTATTTT
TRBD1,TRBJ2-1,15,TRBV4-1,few,CASSLQGADYNEQFF,TGCGCCAGCAGCTTACAGGGGGCTGACTACAATGAGCAGTTCTTC
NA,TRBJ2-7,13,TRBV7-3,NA,CASSPPGDYEQYF,TGTGCCAGCAGCCCACCGGGGGACTACGAGCAGTACTTC
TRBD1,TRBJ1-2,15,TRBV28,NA,CASSPYGQGKGGYTF,TGTGCCAGCAGTCCCTACGGACAGGGTAAAGGTGGCTACACCTTC
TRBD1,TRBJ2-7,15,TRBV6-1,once,CASSEAQGQGYEQYF,TGTGCCAGCAGTGAAGCGCAGGGACAGGGTTACGAGCAGTACTTC
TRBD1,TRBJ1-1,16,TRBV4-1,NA,CASSQEDRGLRREAFF,TGCGCCAGCAGCCAAGAGGACAGGGGGCTGCGGCGCGAAGCTTTCTTT
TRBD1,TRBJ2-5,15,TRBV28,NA,CASSLWTGGQETQYF,TGTGCCAGCAGTCTATGGACAGGGGGGCAAGAGACCCAGTACTTC
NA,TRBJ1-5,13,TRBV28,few,CASTEGINQPQHF,TGTGCCAGCACTGAGGGGATCAATCAGCCCCAGCATTTT